The 20 T cell receptor beta chains listed next were all sequenced from one sample in a study of blood T cell repertoires in COVID-19. Sequenced by immunoSEQ multiplex PCR; TCRdb stores in-frame clones only, minus some. The table records about 180,000 clones, approximately 85% of them present only once. Sequenced sample: peripheral blood. These receptors were collected from a human donor with active or convalescent COVID-19. The donor label of this sample is uncertain.

The J gene is TRBJ1-2, the V gene TRBV11-1, with 9 bases identical to TRBD1. With V trimmed by 1 base and J by 7 bases, 4 bases remained unmatched. Germline loops: CDR1 SGHAT, CDR2 FQDESV (reference sequence). The CDR3 extends over 14 amino acids. The CDR3 spells CASSLGDRVTGYTF. The CDR3 nucleotides are TGTGCCAGCAGCTTAGGGGACAGGGTCACTGGCTACACCTTC.

The V gene is TRBV19, the J gene TRBJ2-3; TRBD2 aligns across 15 bases. Trimming cost V 4 bases and J 6 bases; bases outside gene matches: 2. The CDR3 has 15 amino acids. The germline CDR1 and CDR2 sequences are LNHDA and SQIVND (reference sequence). CDR3 in amino acids: CASSRTSGREDTQYF. The CDR3 DNA follows: TGTGCCAGTAGTAGGACTAGCGGGAGGGAGGATACGCAGTATTTT.

This sequence joins TRBV19 and TRBJ2-1; no clear D gene. The CDR3 runs to 14 residues. Germline lookup yields CDR1 LNHDA and CDR2 SQIVND (reference sequence). Trimming stripped 5 bases from V and 8 bases from J, with 16 bases between. CDR3 region: CASSPRGPSDEQFF. The CDR3 DNA reads as TGTGCCAGTAGTCCCCGTGGGCCGTCGGATGAGCAGTTCTTC. Combining the CDR3 with reference TRBV19 and TRBJ2-1 gives the whole variable domain DGGITQSPKYLFRKEGQNVTLSCEQNLNHDAMYWYRQDPGQGLRLIYYSQIVNDFQKGDIAEGYSVSREKKESFPLTVTSAQKNPTAFYLCASSPRGPSDEQFFGPGTRLTVL.

The chain combines TRBV11-3 with TRBJ1-4, with 9 bases fitting TRBD1. V dropped 3 bases and J dropped 13; count of bases not matched to a gene: 9. This CDR3 region has 14 residues. Germline CDR1 SGHNT, CDR2 YENEEA. The CDR3 loop is CASSLTGGSVGLFF. The CDR3 DNA reads TGTGCCAGCAGCTTGACAGGGGGGAGCGTCGGACTGTTTTTT.

This clone was observed once. V usage is TRBV7-2 and J usage is TRBJ2-5; possibly TRBD2 for D (7 bases). There are 14 residues in the CDR3. Trimming left V 6 bases short and J 7 bases short, with 18 bases between. CDR1 and CDR2 from the germline V gene are SGHTA and FQGNSA. The CDR3 DNA follows: TGTGCCAGCAGTCAAGGGGGGGCACTCGGGACCCAGTACTTC. Protein sequence: CASSQGGALGTQYF.

This chain uses TRBV5-4 with TRBJ2-2; 9 bases fit TRBD1. CDR3 length equals 16 residues. With 4 bases clipped from V and 1 base from J, the junction kept 5 bases outside the gene matches. Germline CDR1 is SGHNT and CDR2 is YYREEE (reference sequence). Written as DNA, the CDR3 is TGTGCCAGCAGCCTAGGGACAGGGAGGAACACCGGGGAGCTGTTTTTT. The encoded protein is CASSLGTGRNTGELFF.

The genes are TRBV6-1 and TRBJ1-2; unclear D gene. There are 12 residues in the CDR3. V was cut by 2 bases and J by 5 bases, with 6 bases left in between. CDR1 MNHNS and CDR2 SASEGT come from the germline V gene. CDR3 coding DNA: TGTGCCAGCAGTGAACTCAGTTATGGCTACACCTTC. Translation gives CASSELSYGYTF.

V gene TRBV6-4 combines with J gene TRBJ1-6; 8 bases fit TRBD1. V lost 5 bases and J lost 4; bases outside the gene matches: 4. The CDR3 runs 15 residues. Germline lookup yields CDR1 MRHNA and CDR2 SNTAGT. The CDR3 is CASSSGTGYNSPLHF. The CDR3 DNA sequence: TGTGCCAGCAGTTCCGGGACAGGTTATAATTCACCCCTCCACTTT.

This clone showed up just a few times. The same CDR3 can be traced to other DNA sequences in this sample. This chain uses TRBV7-9 with TRBJ2-7, with a weak D call TRBD2 (6 bases). The CDR3 has 13 amino acids. The germline V gene encodes CDR1 SEHNR and CDR2 FQNEAQ (reference sequence). Trimming stripped 1 base from V and 3 bases from J, with 7 bases between. CDR3 in DNA: TGTGCCAGCAGCTTAGTCGGGGGCTACGAGCAGTACTTC. Amino acids: CASSLVGGYEQYF.

The chain couples TRBV11-1 to TRBJ1-2; a weak D match, TRBD1 (6 bases). The length of the CDR3 is 15 residues. Per the germline V gene, CDR1 is SGHAT and CDR2 is FQDESV (reference sequence). V was pared by 5 bases and J by 6 bases, with 19 bases between. CDR3 loop: CASSPGDFVRDGYTF. Here the CDR3 DNA reads TGTGCCAGCAGCCCAGGGGATTTTGTTCGGGATGGCTACACCTTC.

V gene TRBV11-3 combines with J gene TRBJ2-1, with 11 bases aligning to TRBD2. This CDR3 has 20 amino acids. The J segment lost 1 base and the V segment lost 0 bases, leaving 11 bases of the junction unmatched. Germline CDR1 and CDR2: SGHNT and YENEEA. CDR3 protein: CASSLDSTTSGSRSYNEQFF. CDR3 coding DNA: TGTGCCAGCAGCTTAGACTCAACTACTAGCGGGAGTCGATCCTACAATGAGCAGTTCTTC.

This rearrangement joins TRBV7-2 to TRBJ2-3, with 7 bases lining up with TRBD1. V lost 5 bases to trimming and J lost 2 bases; unmatched junction nucleotides: 7. Germline V gives CDR1 SGHTA, CDR2 FQGNSA. CDR3 length equals 15 residues. The CDR3 DNA follows: TGTGCCAGCAGCGGGGACAGTCAGCTCACAGATACGCAGTATTTT. Residues: CASSGDSQLTDTQYF.

This clone was counted between two and nine times. The chain uses TRBV4-1 and TRBJ1-2; TRBD1 might be the D (5 bases). Germline-derived CDR1 and CDR2 are MGHRA and YSYEKL. The CDR3 runs to 13 residues. V lost 6 bases and J lost 2, with 10 bases in between. In DNA, the CDR3 is TGCGCCAGCAGTGAAGCAGGGAACTATGGCTACACCTTC. This gives the protein CASSEAGNYGYTF.

V usage is TRBV5-1 and J usage is TRBJ2-7, with D unresolved. CDR1 is SGHRS and CDR2 is YFSETQ in the germline V gene. This CDR3 contains 12 residues. Trimming removed 7 bases from V and 3 bases from J, with 11 bases in between. In DNA, the CDR3 is TGCGCCAGCCGTACTACTAACTACGAGCAGTACTTC. Amino acids: CASRTTNYEQYF.

The rearrangement links TRBV3-1 (or the pseudogene TRBV3-2) to TRBJ1-2; 7 bases match TRBD1. The CDR3 runs 18 residues. The trim removed 0 bases at V and 5 bases at J, leaving 15 bases unmatched. The germline CDR1 and CDR2 sequences are LGHDT and YNNKEL (reference sequence). For the CDR3, the DNA is TGTGCCAGCAGCCAAGAGACGGACAGGAATACTTTCATTTATGGCTACACCTTC. It is translated as CASSQETDRNTFIYGYTF.

The chain uses TRBV7-2 and TRBJ1-5; no definite D call. CDR1 is SGHTA and CDR2 is FQGNSA in the germline V gene. The CDR3 totals 12 residues. V lost 5 bases and J 5 bases, leaving 7 bases between the germline ends. CDR3 nucleotide sequence: TGTGCCAGCAGCCACCGGGATCAGCCCCAGCATTTT. Translated, it gives CASSHRDQPQHF.

The chain combines TRBV5-4 with TRBJ2-1; 14 nucleotides match TRBD2. Per germline, CDR1 SGHNT and CDR2 YYREEE (reference sequence). Trimming took 0 bases from V and 8 from J; bases not matched to a gene: 4. CDR3 length: 16 amino acids. CDR3: CASSLGLAGGNDEQFF. As DNA, the CDR3 is TGTGCCAGCAGCTTGGGACTAGCGGGAGGGAACGATGAGCAGTTCTTC.

The chain is built from TRBV4-2 and TRBJ1-2, with TRBD1 matching over 7 bases. In germline, CDR1 is LGHNA, CDR2 YNFKEQ. This CDR3 region has 16 residues. Trimming cost V 0 bases and J 3 bases; bases outside gene matches: 7. The CDR3 sequence: CASSQDFVTGDYGYTF. The CDR3 DNA is TGTGCCAGCAGCCAAGATTTCGTTACAGGGGACTATGGCTACACCTTC.

The chain joins TRBV7-9 to TRBJ2-7; tentative D call: TRBD2 (6 bases). Germline V CDR1 and CDR2: SEHNR, FQNEAQ (reference sequence). This CDR3 is built from 14 residues. Trimming took off 4 bases at V and 6 bases at J, with 16 bases between the two ends. The CDR3 reads CASSWDSGGVEQYF. DNA of the CDR3: TGTGCCAGCAGCTGGGACTCCGGTGGGGTCGAGCAGTACTTC.

The V gene is TRBV2, the J gene TRBJ1-1; the D gene is possibly TRBD1 (5 bases). Germline V CDR1 and CDR2: SNHLY, FYNNEI. CDR3 length equals 14 residues. The germline V and J ends were trimmed by 8 bases and 1 base, with 14 bases remaining between them. CDR3 nucleotides: TGTGCCAGCGGGGCAGGGACTGCGAACACTGAAGCTTTCTTT. The encoded protein is CASGAGTANTEAFF.